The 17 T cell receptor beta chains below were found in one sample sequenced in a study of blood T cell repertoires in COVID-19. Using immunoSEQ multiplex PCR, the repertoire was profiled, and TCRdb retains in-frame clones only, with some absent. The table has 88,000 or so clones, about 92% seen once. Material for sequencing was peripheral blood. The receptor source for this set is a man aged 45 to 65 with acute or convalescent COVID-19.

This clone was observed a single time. The CDR3 sequence is CATSRDRSGQETQYF. In DNA, the CDR3 is TGTGCCACCAGCAGAGATAGAAGCGGTCAAGAGACCCAGTACTTC. The chain combines TRBV15 with TRBJ2-5, with D perhaps matching TRBD2 (5 bases). This CDR3 contains 15 residues. V was trimmed by 0 bases and J by 2 bases, leaving 10 bases between them. CDR1 is LNHNV and CDR2 is YYDKDF in the germline V gene (reference sequence). Based on the CDR3 plus reference TRBV15 and TRBJ2-5, the full variable domain is DAMVIQNPRYQVTQFGKPVTLSCSQTLNHNVMYWYQQKSSQAPKLLFHYYDKDFNNEADTPDNFQSRRPNTSFCFLDIRSPGLGDTAMYLCATSRDRSGQETQYFGPGTRLLVL.

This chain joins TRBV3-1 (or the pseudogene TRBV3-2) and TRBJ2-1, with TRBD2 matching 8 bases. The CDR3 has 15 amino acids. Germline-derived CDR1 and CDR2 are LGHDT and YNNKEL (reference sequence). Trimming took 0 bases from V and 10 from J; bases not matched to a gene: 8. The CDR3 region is CASSQETSGTWEQFF. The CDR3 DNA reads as TGTGCCAGCAGCCAAGAAACTAGCGGTACATGGGAGCAGTTCTTC.

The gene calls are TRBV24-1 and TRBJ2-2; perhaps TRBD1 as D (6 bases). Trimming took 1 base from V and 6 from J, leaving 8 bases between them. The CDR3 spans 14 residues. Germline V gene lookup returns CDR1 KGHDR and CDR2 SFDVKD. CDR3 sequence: CATSDFEGAGELFF. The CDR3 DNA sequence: TGTGCCACCAGTGATTTCGAGGGGGCCGGGGAGCTGTTTTTT.

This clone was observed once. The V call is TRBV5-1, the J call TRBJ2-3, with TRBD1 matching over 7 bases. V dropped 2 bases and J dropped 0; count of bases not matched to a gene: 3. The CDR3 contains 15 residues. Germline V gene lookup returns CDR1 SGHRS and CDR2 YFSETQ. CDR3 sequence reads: CASSLPGQSTDTQYF. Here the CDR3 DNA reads TGCGCCAGCAGCTTACCGGGACAGAGCACAGATACGCAGTATTTT.

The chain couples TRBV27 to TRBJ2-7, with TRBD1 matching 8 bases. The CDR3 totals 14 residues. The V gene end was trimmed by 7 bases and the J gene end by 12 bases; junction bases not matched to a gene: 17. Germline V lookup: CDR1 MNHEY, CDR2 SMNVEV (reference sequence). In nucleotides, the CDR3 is TGTGCCAGCAAGCCTCTTACCGGGACAGGAGCGGGGTACGTC. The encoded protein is CASKPLTGTGAGYV.

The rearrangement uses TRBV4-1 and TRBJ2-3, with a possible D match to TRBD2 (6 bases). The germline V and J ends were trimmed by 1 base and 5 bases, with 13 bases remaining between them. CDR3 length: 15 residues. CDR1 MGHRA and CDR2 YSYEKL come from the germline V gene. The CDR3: CASSQASRELDTQYF. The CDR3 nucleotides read TGCGCCAGCAGCCAAGCTTCCCGGGAGCTAGATACGCAGTATTTT.

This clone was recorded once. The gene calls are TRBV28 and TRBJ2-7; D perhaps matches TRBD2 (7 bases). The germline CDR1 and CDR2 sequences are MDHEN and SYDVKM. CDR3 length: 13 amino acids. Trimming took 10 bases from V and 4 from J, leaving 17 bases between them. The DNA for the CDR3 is TGTGCCACTCTGGGGGGGGCGAGGTACGAGCAGTACTTC. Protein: CATLGGARYEQYF.

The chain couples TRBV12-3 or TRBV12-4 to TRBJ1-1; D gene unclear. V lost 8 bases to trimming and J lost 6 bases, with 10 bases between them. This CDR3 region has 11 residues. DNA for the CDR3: TGTGCCAGCCGTTACCGGGCTGAAGCTTTCTTT. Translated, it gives CASRYRAEAFF.

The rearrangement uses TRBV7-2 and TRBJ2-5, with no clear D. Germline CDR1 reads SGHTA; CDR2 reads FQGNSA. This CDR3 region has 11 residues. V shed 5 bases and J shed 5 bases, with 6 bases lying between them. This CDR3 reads CASSPSETQYF. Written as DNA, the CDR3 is TGTGCCAGCAGCCCCTCGGAGACCCAGTACTTC.

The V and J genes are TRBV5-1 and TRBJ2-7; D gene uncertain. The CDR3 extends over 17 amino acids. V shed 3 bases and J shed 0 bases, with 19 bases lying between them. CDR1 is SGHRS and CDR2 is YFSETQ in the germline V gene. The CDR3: CASSSPQLRHASYEQYV. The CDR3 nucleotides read TGCGCCAGCAGCTCCCCTCAACTCAGACATGCCTCCTACGAGCAGTACGTC.

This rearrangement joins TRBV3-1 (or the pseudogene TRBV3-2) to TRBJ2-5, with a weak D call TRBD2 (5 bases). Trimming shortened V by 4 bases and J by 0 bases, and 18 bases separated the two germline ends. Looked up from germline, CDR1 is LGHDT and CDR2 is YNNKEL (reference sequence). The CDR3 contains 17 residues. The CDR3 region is CASSRSLGAPYQETQYF. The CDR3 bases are TGTGCCAGCAGCCGATCTTTGGGAGCCCCGTACCAAGAGACCCAGTACTTC.

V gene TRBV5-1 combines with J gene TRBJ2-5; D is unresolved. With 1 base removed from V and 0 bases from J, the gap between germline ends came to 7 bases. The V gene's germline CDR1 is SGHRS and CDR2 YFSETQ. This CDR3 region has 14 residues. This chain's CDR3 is CASSLPPNQETQYF. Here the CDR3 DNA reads TGCGCCAGCAGCTTGCCCCCCAACCAAGAGACCCAGTACTTC.

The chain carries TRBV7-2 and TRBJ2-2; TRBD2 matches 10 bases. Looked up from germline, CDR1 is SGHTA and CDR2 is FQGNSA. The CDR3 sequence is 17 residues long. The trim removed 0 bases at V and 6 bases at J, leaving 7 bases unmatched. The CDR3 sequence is CASSLAPAGGPAGELFF. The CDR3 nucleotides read TGTGCCAGCAGCTTAGCCCCAGCGGGAGGGCCGGCCGGGGAGCTGTTTTTT. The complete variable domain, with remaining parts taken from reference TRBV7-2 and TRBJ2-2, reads GAGVSQSPSNKVTEKGKDVELRCDPISGHTALYWYRQSLGQGLEFLIYFQGNSAPDKSGLPSDRFSAERTGGSVSTLTIQRTQQEDSAVYLCASSLAPAGGPAGELFFGEGSRLTVL.

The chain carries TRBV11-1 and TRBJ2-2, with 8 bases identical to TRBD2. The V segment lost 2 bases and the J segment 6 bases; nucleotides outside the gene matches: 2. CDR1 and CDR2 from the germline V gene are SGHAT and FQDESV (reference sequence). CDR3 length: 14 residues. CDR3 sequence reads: CASSLRRGAGELFF. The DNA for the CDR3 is TGTGCCAGCAGCTTAAGGCGGGGGGCCGGGGAGCTGTTTTTT.

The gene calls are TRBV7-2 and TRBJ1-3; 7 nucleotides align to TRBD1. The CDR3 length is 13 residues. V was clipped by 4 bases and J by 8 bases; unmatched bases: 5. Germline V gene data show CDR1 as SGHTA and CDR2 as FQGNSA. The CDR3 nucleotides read TGTGCCAGCAGCTCACAGGGGTGGGACACCATATATTTT. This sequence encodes CASSSQGWDTIYF.

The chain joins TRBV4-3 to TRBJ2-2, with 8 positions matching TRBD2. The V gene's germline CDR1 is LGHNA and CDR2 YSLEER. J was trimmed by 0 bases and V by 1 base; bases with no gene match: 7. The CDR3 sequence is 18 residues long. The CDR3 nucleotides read TGCGCCAGCAGCCAAGGGCTAGCGGGCCTATCGAACACCGGGGAGCTGTTTTTT. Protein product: CASSQGLAGLSNTGELFF.

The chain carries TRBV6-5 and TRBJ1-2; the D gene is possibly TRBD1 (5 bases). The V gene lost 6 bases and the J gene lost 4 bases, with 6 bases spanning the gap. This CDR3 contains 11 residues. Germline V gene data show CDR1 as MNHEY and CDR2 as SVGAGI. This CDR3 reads CASRGLYGYTF. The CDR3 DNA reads TGTGCCAGCAGGGGGCTCTATGGCTACACCTTC.